A selection of T cell receptor beta chains follows, all from one sample in a study of blood T cell repertoires in COVID-19. Here immunoSEQ multiplex PCR was the method, and the copy in TCRdb shows in-frame clones only, minus some. Of hundreds of thousands of clones listed, more than 75% are singletons. The sample was peripheral blood. Receptors were obtained from a woman aged 40-49 years who had recovered from COVID-19. Each CDR3 is given with its conserved first and last residue. The D gene is left open where the match is weak. Part of the rows lack a size; the others show once, few, many or a class for expanded clones.

>TRBD2|TRBV6-1|TRBJ2-1|NA
CASSVRPSGSNDEQFF
TGTGCCAGCAGTGTACGTCCTAGCGGGAGTAATGATGAGCAGTTCTTC
>NA|TRBV5-8|TRBJ1-2|NA
CASSLWLGGAGYGYTF
TGTGCCAGCAGCTTGTGGTTGGGGGGTGCGGGCTATGGCTACACCTTC
>TRBD2|TRBV5-6|TRBJ2-7|NA
CASSLPSGRRDYEQYF
TGTGCCAGCAGCTTGCCTAGCGGGAGGCGAGACTACGAGCAGTACTTC
>NA|TRBV7-8|TRBJ2-1|NA
CASSPPGILVFF
TGTGCCAGCAGCCCCCCCGGGATCTTGGTGTTCTTC
>TRBD1|TRBV5-5|TRBJ1-4|NA
CASSLNRVGQVDNEKLFF
TGTGCCAGCAGCTTGAATCGGGTCGGACAGGTAGATAATGAAAAACTGTTTTTT
>TRBD2|TRBV10-2|TRBJ2-1|NA
CATRPRERLAGRDEQFF
TGCGCCACCCGGCCCCGGGAGAGGCTAGCGGGACGGGATGAGCAGTTCTTC
>NA|TRBV4-3|TRBJ1-5|NA
CASSQEGRVGNQPQHF
TGCGCCAGCAGCCAAGAGGGGAGGGTAGGCAATCAGCCCCAGCATTTT
>NA|TRBV6-2/TRBV6-3|TRBJ1-5|NA
CASSYGAAWSNQPQHF
TGTGCCAGCAGTTACGGGGCCGCCTGGAGCAATCAGCCCCAGCATTTT
>TRBD1|TRBV29-1|TRBJ1-4|NA
CSGRATGANEKLFF
TGCAGCGGAAGAGCGACAGGGGCCAATGAAAAACTGTTTTTT
>TRBD1|TRBV7-8|TRBJ2-1|NA
CASSPGTGHNEQFF
TGTGCCAGCAGCCCCGGGACAGGCCACAATGAGCAGTTCTTC
>TRBD2|TRBV11-3|TRBJ2-1|once
CASSLDRVSGRVNEQFF
TGTGCCAGCAGCTTAGATCGTGTTAGCGGGAGGGTGAATGAGCAGTTCTTC
>TRBD1|TRBV4-1|TRBJ2-7|NA
CASSQGGRGRRYEQYF
TGCGCCAGCAGCCAAGGAGGTAGGGGGCGCAGGTACGAGCAGTACTTC
>NA|TRBV10-3|TRBJ2-7|once
CAPRPPLAYGFYEQYF
TGTGCACCCCGCCCTCCGCTAGCGTATGGGTTCTACGAGCAGTACTTC
>NA|TRBV10-3|TRBJ2-7|few
CAIRKDSYEQYF
TGTGCCATCAGGAAGGACAGCTACGAGCAGTACTTC
>TRBD2|TRBV4-2|TRBJ2-5|NA
CASSPGRLGQETQYF
TGTGCCAGCAGCCCCGGGAGGTTGGGTCAAGAGACCCAGTACTTC
>NA|TRBV11-3|TRBJ2-2|NA
CASSLGQGRTGELFF
TGTGCCAGCAGCTTAGGGCAGGGGCGCACCGGGGAGCTGTTTTTT
>TRBD2|TRBV12-5|TRBJ2-2|NA
CASGLGLAGVGGELFF
TGTGCTAGTGGTTTGGGACTAGCGGGAGTAGGGGGGGAGCTGTTTTTT
>NA|TRBV6-5|TRBJ2-7|NA
CASSYSTEEYF
TGTGCCAGCAGTTACTCGACGGAGGAGTACTTC
>NA|TRBV2|TRBJ2-3|NA
CASSGLTDTQYF
TGTGCCAGCAGCGGACTCACAGATACGCAGTATTTT
>TRBD2|TRBV11-2|TRBJ2-1|NA
CASSLVAGGRSGNEQFF
TGTGCCAGCAGCTTAGTAGCGGGAGGGAGGTCGGGCAATGAGCAGTTCTTC
>TRBD1|TRBV4-1|TRBJ1-2|once
CASSQERGQPPRDGYTF
TGCGCCAGCAGCCAAGAGAGGGGACAGCCGCCGCGGGATGGCTACACCTTC
>TRBD2|TRBV5-1|TRBJ2-5|NA
CASSLKTSGSGETQYF
TGCGCCAGCAGCCTAAAGACTAGCGGGAGTGGGGAGACCCAGTACTTC
>NA|TRBV19|TRBJ1-5|NA
CASRARQNQPQHF
TGTGCCAGTAGAGCCCGACAGAATCAGCCCCAGCATTTT
>NA|TRBV14|TRBJ2-3|NA
CASSQVGGRFPSTDTQYF
TGTGCCAGCAGCCAGGTTGGAGGTAGATTCCCTAGCACAGATACGCAGTATTTT
>NA|TRBV4-1|TRBJ2-3|NA
CASSQEGAGASTDTQYF
TGCGCCAGCAGCCAAGAAGGTGCAGGGGCCAGCACAGATACGCAGTATTTT
>NA|TRBV21-1|TRBJ1-1|NA
CASSKALGAEAFF
TGTGCCAGCAGCAAAGCGCTAGGGGCTGAAGCTTTCTTT
>TRBD2|TRBV24-1|TRBJ2-3|NA
CATSDFGSGNPTSTDTQYF
TGTGCCACCAGTGATTTTGGTAGCGGGAACCCGACTAGCACAGATACGCAGTATTTT
>NA|TRBV30|TRBJ2-5|NA
CAWSVVRGGQETQYF
TGTGCCTGGAGTGTTGTTAGAGGGGGACAAGAGACCCAGTACTTC
>NA|TRBV19|TRBJ2-2|NA
CASKAGAMSGELFF
TGTGCCAGTAAAGCAGGGGCGATGTCCGGGGAGCTGTTTTTT
>TRBD1|TRBV11-1|TRBJ2-5|NA
CASSLLTGAGETQYF
TGTGCCAGCAGCTTATTGACAGGGGCAGGGGAGACCCAGTACTTC
>NA|TRBV9|TRBJ1-1|once
CASSVGGIGNTEAFF
TGTGCCAGCAGCGTAGGGGGCATTGGGAACACTGAAGCTTTCTTT
>NA|TRBV14|TRBJ1-2|NA
CASSQGISYGYTF
TGTGCCAGCAGCCAGGGCATAAGCTATGGCTACACCTTC
>NA|TRBV6-1|TRBJ1-2|NA
CASSEASPALYGYTF
TGTGCCAGCAGTGAAGCGAGTCCAGCGCTCTATGGCTACACCTTC
>TRBD2|TRBV4-1|TRBJ2-1|NA
CASSTTPGGGNEQFF
TGCGCCAGCAGCACGACCCCTGGGGGGGGGAATGAGCAGTTCTTC